This T cell receptor (beta chain) was captured in a study of T-cell memory formation after mild COVID-19. This clonotype was seen more than once but under ten times. As yet, its antigen is unknown. The CDR3 runs 14 residues. Germline lookup yields CDR1 MGHRA and CDR2 YSYEKL. V lost 4 bases, J lost 6 bases, and 16 bases lay in between. Whole-study findings and limits: Some responding clones appeared in pre-infection memory, suggesting cross-reactive memory joined.

One entry per CDR3 protein, called by TCRdb with MiXCR from the 5' RACE reads. The repertoire includes approximately 480,000 distinct CDR3 sequences, over 15% of them detected once, and more than 9% sits in the top ten. This sequence originates from an adult woman who had mild COVID-19 (a few samples of this study predate the infection). Cell type and time point are not known. V and J are TRBV4-1 and TRBJ2-7; the D gene could be TRBD1 or TRBD2 (5 bases each). The specimen sequenced was PBMCs or a T cell subset sorted from them (not recorded which). CDR3 amino acids: CASSPTGLEAEQYF. CDR3 in DNA: TGCGCCAGCAGCCCCACAGGACTGGAGGCCGAGCAGTACTTC.